The 8 T cell receptor beta chains below all came from one sample that was sequenced in a study of patients and donors after allogeneic stem cell transplantation. TCRdb re-analysed the RT-PCR reads in MiXCR, keeping a single row per CDR3 protein. The sample records about a million distinct CDR3 sequences, approximately 19% being singletons. Sequenced sample: blood, either unsorted or a sorted T cell fraction (not recorded which). These receptors were collected from a human donor who was either an allogeneic HSCT recipient or a stem cell or donor lymphocyte infusion donor (not recorded which). It is not recorded whose cells these are; they may come from a transplant donor.

In nucleotides, the CDR3 is TGTGCCATCAGGCTGAACGAAGGGACAGCCGAGAACTATGGCTACACCTTC. The encoded protein is CAIRLNEGTAENYGYTF. The chain carries TRBV10-3 and TRBJ1-2; 7 positions agree with TRBD1. Germline V gene data show CDR1 as ENHRY and CDR2 as SYGVKD. This CDR3 has 17 residues. V shed 6 bases, J shed 2 bases, and the junction held 15 bases outside the gene matches.

In this sample, this clonotype turned up a few times. The V and J genes are TRBV9 and TRBJ2-2; 12 nucleotides align to TRBD2. Germline CDR1 SGDLS, CDR2 YYNGEE. The CDR3 spans 16 residues. Trimming cost V 3 bases and J 4 bases; bases outside gene matches: 4. The CDR3, as DNA: TGTGCCAGCAGCGGTGGACTAGCGGGAATCACCGGGGAGCTGTTTTTT. This encodes CASSGGLAGITGELFF.

This clonotype turned up a few times. The J gene is TRBJ2-1, the V gene TRBV15; 9 nucleotides align to TRBD2. The CDR3 loop spans 16 amino acids. The V gene end was trimmed by 0 bases and the J gene end by 0 bases; junction bases not matched to a gene: 0. In germline, CDR1 is LNHNV, CDR2 YYDKDF (reference sequence). The CDR3 protein is CATSREAGGSYNEQFF. The CDR3 coding sequence is TGTGCCACCAGCAGAGAAGCGGGGGGCTCCTACAATGAGCAGTTCTTC.

The rearrangement uses TRBV12-3 or TRBV12-4 and TRBJ2-7, with TRBD1 identical over 7 bases. J was trimmed by 0 bases and V by 5 bases; bases with no gene match: 13. The CDR3 has 17 residues. DNA of the CDR3: TGTGCCAGCAGTCCCCACCTTGGACAGGAAAGCTCCTACGAGCAGTACTTC. It encodes CASSPHLGQESSYEQYF.

This clonotype appeared a few times. V is TRBV9 and J is TRBJ1-5; no clear D. The CDR3 has 17 residues. Germline CDR1 reads SGDLS; CDR2 reads YYNGEE. V was cut by 0 bases and J by 1 base, with 14 bases left in between. CDR3 protein: CASSVAVTDGSNQPQHF. The CDR3 DNA follows: TGTGCCAGCAGCGTAGCTGTAACAGACGGGAGCAATCAGCCCCAGCATTTT. Looking up the rest from reference TRBV9 and TRBJ1-5 gives the full variable domain: DSGVTQTPKHLITATGQRVTLRCSPRSGDLSVYWYQQSLDQGLQFLIQYYNGEERAKGNILERFSAQQFPDLHSELNLSSLELGDSALYFCASSVAVTDGSNQPQHFGDGTRLSIL.

This chain uses TRBV3-1 with TRBJ1-1, with TRBD1 matching over 9 bases. This CDR3 is built from 14 residues. CDR1 is LGHDT and CDR2 is YNNKEL in the germline V gene (reference sequence). Unmatched junction bases numbered 7, after V lost 5 bases and J lost 6 bases. CDR3 sequence reads: CASSAQGARSEAFF. As DNA, the CDR3 is TGTGCCAGCAGCGCACAGGGGGCAAGATCTGAAGCTTTCTTT.

V gene TRBV20-1 combines with J gene TRBJ1-3, with D hard to call. Germline CDR1 is DFQATT and CDR2 is SNEGSKA (reference sequence). V dropped 4 bases and J dropped 0 bases, with 10 bases sitting between them. The CDR3 is 14 amino acids. CDR3 DNA: TGCAGTGCTATCGGTCGTTTCTCTGGAAACACCATATATTTT. Translating gives CSAIGRFSGNTIYF.

This chain links TRBV4-3 with TRBJ2-7; D may be TRBD2 (6 bases). The germline gives CDR1 LGHNA, CDR2 YSLEER. Trimming left V 0 bases short and J 5 bases short, with 11 bases between. The CDR3 has 14 amino acids. The CDR3 loop is CASSQEGGGDEQYF. CDR3 coding DNA: TGCGCCAGCAGCCAAGAGGGCGGAGGGGACGAGCAGTACTTC.